Shown below are 28 T cell receptor beta chains from a single sample sequenced in a study of regulatory T cells in long-lasting Graves disease. Regarding time point: persistent/refractory GD, antithyroid drugs over 5 years with positive TRAb. The TCR library used RNA extracted from PBMCs. Combining iRepertoire HTBI primers with Arm-PCR of CDR3 regions, the authors built TCR beta libraries. MiXCR was run by TCRdb on the multiplex PCR reads, yielding one entry per CDR3 protein. Of about 660,000 distinct CDR3 sequences in the sample, 25% to 35% are singletons; the top ten hold about 42%. Sequencing was performed on peripheral blood mononuclear cells (PBMCs), taken when the disease was refractory, from a patient treated with antithyroid drugs. All receptors derive from a female donor with Graves disease.

This chain connects TRBV6-1 to TRBJ2-7; 14 nucleotides agree with TRBD2. CDR3 length: 16 residues. J lost 4 bases, V lost 7 bases, and 9 bases had no gene match. Germline-derived CDR1 and CDR2 are MNHNS and SASEGT. The CDR3 nucleotides read TGTGCCAGCACGGGACTAGCGGGAGCGGTGGGGTACGAGCAGTACTTC. This encodes CASTGLAGAVGYEQYF.

The chain combines TRBV2 with TRBJ2-7, with a weak D call TRBD2 (6 bases). Germline V gives CDR1 SNHLY, CDR2 FYNNEI. CDR3 size: 13 residues. Trimming stripped 4 bases from V and 4 bases from J, with 11 bases between. The DNA for the CDR3 is TGTGCCAGCAGTGGAGGTCGGGGGTACGAGCAGTACTTC. This translates into CASSGGRGYEQYF.

This clonotype was found a few times. The chain combines TRBV3-1 with TRBJ1-1, with D maybe TRBD1 (5 bases). Per germline, CDR1 LGHDT and CDR2 YNNKEL (reference sequence). V was shortened by 3 bases and J by 10 bases, with 9 bases between the two germline ends. The CDR3 contains 11 residues. In DNA, the CDR3 is TGTGCCAGCAGCCATCTAGGGACAGCTTTCTTT. Protein: CASSHLGTAFF.

As regards this clonotype: Given a much more abundant clone one base away, this may be a read error. The chain is built from TRBV15 and TRBJ1-2; D unresolved. The CDR3 is 13 residues long. In germline, CDR1 is LNHNV, CDR2 YYDKDF (reference sequence). The CDR3 DNA is TGTGCCACCAGCAGAGAAAGGAGGCGTGGCTGCACCTTC. It translates to CATSRERRRGCTF.

In this sample, this clonotype turned up many times. The chain is built from TRBV3-1 and TRBJ1-5; D gene unclear. Deletions cut 1 base from V and 1 base from J, with 8 bases between. Germline V gene lookup returns CDR1 LGHDT and CDR2 YNNKEL (reference sequence). The CDR3 loop spans 15 amino acids. In DNA form, the CDR3 reads TGTGCCAGCAGCCAAGTAAGAGACAGCAATCAGCCCCAGCATTTT. Translation: CASSQVRDSNQPQHF.

This sequence joins TRBV19 and TRBJ2-7, with TRBD2 matching 8 bases. The CDR3 is 13 residues long. CDR1 is LNHDA, CDR2 SQIVND, per germline (reference sequence). Trimming cost V 3 bases and J 6 bases; bases outside gene matches: 4. CDR3: CASSIGRAGEQYF. The CDR3 DNA sequence: TGTGCCAGTAGTATCGGGAGGGCCGGCGAGCAGTACTTC.

This clonotype was seen a handful of times. The rearrangement links TRBV10-3 to TRBJ1-2, with D unresolved. The ends were cut back, 7 bases at V and 3 bases at J, with 12 bases in the middle. Germline CDR1 is ENHRY and CDR2 is SYGVKD. The CDR3 loop spans 13 amino acids. CDR3 protein: CAIKRREDYGYTF. The CDR3 nucleotides read TGTGCCATCAAGCGGCGTGAGGACTATGGCTACACCTTC.

There are a few counts of this clonotype. V is TRBV6-5 and J is TRBJ1-1, with TRBD1 as a possible D gene (6 bases). The CDR3 loop spans 14 amino acids. The germline V and J ends were trimmed by 2 bases and 4 bases, with 11 bases remaining between them. The germline V gene encodes CDR1 MNHEY and CDR2 SVGAGI. The CDR3 nucleotides read TGTGCCAGCAGTTACATAGGGGGGAGCACTGAAGCTTTCTTT. As protein: CASSYIGGSTEAFF.

The sample holds many counts of this clonotype. The CDR3 nucleotides are TGTGCCAGCAGTGAAGCGGATTCCACTCTTTATGGCTACACCTTC. It codes for CASSEADSTLYGYTF. The chain links TRBV6-1 to TRBJ1-2; D not resolved. Germline V gene lookup returns CDR1 MNHNS and CDR2 SASEGT. CDR3 length equals 15 residues. Deletions cut 0 bases from V and 5 bases from J, with 13 bases between.

J is TRBJ1-2 and V is TRBV25-1; 7 positions agree with TRBD1. The J segment lost 6 bases and the V segment lost 5 bases, leaving 6 bases of the junction unmatched. This CDR3 comprises 13 residues. CDR1 and CDR2 from the germline V gene are MGHDK and SYGVNS. The CDR3 spells CASSLSGGDGYTF. The CDR3 nucleotides are TGTGCCAGCAGTCTGTCAGGGGGGGATGGCTACACCTTC.

Comments on this clonotype: A much larger clone sits a single nucleotide away, making a read error possible. This sequence joins TRBV28 and TRBJ1-1; D not certain. CDR3 length: 16 amino acids. Trimming shortened V by 2 bases and J by 4 bases, and 17 bases separated the two germline ends. The germline gives CDR1 MDHEN, CDR2 SYDVKM. The DNA for the CDR3 is TGTGCCAGCAGTTTACTCGGACTTATTTTGGGCACTGAAGCTTTCTTT. Translating gives CASSLLGLILGTEAFF.

This clonotype was seen repeatedly, ten times or more. The rearrangement joins TRBV12-5 to TRBJ1-1; D uncertain. The V end was cut by 6 bases, the J end by 1 base, with 6 bases between. Germline V CDR1 and CDR2: LGHNT, FRNRAP. The CDR3 has 12 residues. CDR3 nucleotides: TGTGCTAGTGGCTCGGGGAACACTGAAGCTTTCTTT. It yields the protein CASGSGNTEAFF.

This clonotype was picked up a small number of times. The CDR3 DNA reads as TGTGCCACCGTTCGGAGCCTCCAAGAGACCCAGTACTTC. This encodes CATVRSLQETQYF. V usage is TRBV12-3 or TRBV12-4 and J usage is TRBJ2-5; D is undetermined. This CDR3 region has 13 residues. Between the trimmed V and J ends, which lost 10 bases and 1 base, there was a span of 13 bases.

This clonotype appeared a few times. This may be a read error: a much more frequent sequence differs by one nucleotide. Because it lacks the conserved phenylalanine or tryptophan at the end, this CDR3 is likely a read error. The chain uses TRBV12-3 or TRBV12-4 and TRBJ1-2; D might be TRBD1 (5 bases). The CDR3 extends over 13 amino acids. V was shortened by 3 bases and J by 7 bases, with 12 bases between the two germline ends. The CDR3 spells CASSLGTHSGYTV. The CDR3 region has the DNA TGTGCCAGCAGTTTGGGGACGCACAGTGGCTACACCGTC.

At least ten counts were recorded for this clonotype. This chain links TRBV12-3 or TRBV12-4 with TRBJ1-6, with 8 bases identical to TRBD1. V lost 6 bases to trimming and J lost 9 bases; unmatched junction nucleotides: 1. The CDR3 is made up of 12 amino acids. Here the CDR3 DNA reads TGTGCCAGCAGCGGACAGGGTTCACCCCTCCACTTT. The encoded protein is CASSGQGSPLHF.

The V and J genes are TRBV7-2 and TRBJ2-7; 7 nucleotides match TRBD1. The V gene end was trimmed by 4 bases and the J gene end by 4 bases; junction bases not matched to a gene: 4. The V gene's germline CDR1 is SGHTA and CDR2 FQGNSA. The CDR3 runs 13 residues. The CDR3, as DNA: TGTGCCAGCAGCTCGGACAGGAGGTACGAGCAGTACTTC. This codes for CASSSDRRYEQYF.

As to this clonotype: This sequence may be a read error, since a much larger clone differs from it by one base. This chain links TRBV12-3 or TRBV12-4 with TRBJ2-7; perhaps D is TRBD1 or TRBD2 (5 bases each). The CDR3 extends over 13 amino acids. The CDR3 spells CASGLGTVNEQYF. In nucleotides, the CDR3 is TGTGCCAGCGGTTTGGGGACGGTTAACGAGCAGTACTTC.

The CDR3 sequence: CASSFRDINQPQHF. The CDR3 DNA is TGTGCCAGCAGTTTTCGGGACATCAATCAGCCCCAGCATTTT. V gene TRBV12-3 or TRBV12-4 combines with J gene TRBJ1-5; the D gene is possibly TRBD1 (6 bases). V shed 3 bases and J shed 3 bases, with 9 bases lying between them. This CDR3 region has 14 residues.

The rearrangement links TRBV4-2 to TRBJ2-5, with D possibly called TRBD1 or TRBD2 (5 bases each). CDR1 is LGHNA and CDR2 is YNFKEQ in the germline V gene. V shed 0 bases and J shed 4 bases, with 15 bases lying between them. The length of the CDR3 is 16 residues. The CDR3 region is CASSQDFGQGRETQYF. CDR3 nucleotides: TGTGCCAGCAGCCAAGATTTCGGTCAGGGACGAGAGACCCAGTACTTC.

The chain employs TRBV4-1 and TRBJ1-1, with D hard to call. Trimming cost V 1 base and J 5 bases, with 14 bases left between them. The CDR3 contains 15 residues. The germline V gene has CDR1 MGHRA and CDR2 YSYEKL. CDR3 region: CASSQGPGRRTEAFF. The CDR3 region has the DNA TGCGCCAGCAGCCAAGGACCCGGGCGGCGGACTGAAGCTTTCTTT.

This clonotype was seen at least ten times. The chain links TRBV28 to TRBJ1-2; unclear D gene. Germline CDR1 reads MDHEN; CDR2 reads SYDVKM. V was shortened by 6 bases and J by 2 bases, with 4 bases between the two germline ends. The CDR3 loop spans 11 amino acids. Here the CDR3 reads CASSSNYGYTF. In DNA, the CDR3 is TGTGCCAGCAGCTCCAACTATGGCTACACCTTC.

V usage is TRBV6-1 and J usage is TRBJ2-7, with 10 bases lining up with TRBD2. Losses at the gene ends were 6 bases for V and 0 bases for J; bases not matched to a gene: 5. There are 15 residues in the CDR3. The germline CDR1 and CDR2 sequences are MNHNS and SASEGT. Written as DNA, the CDR3 is TGTGCCAGCAGATCAGGACTAGCGGTCTCCTACGAGCAGTACTTC. Its protein product is CASRSGLAVSYEQYF.

This clonotype came up many times. J is TRBJ1-1 and V is TRBV30; TRBD1 might be the D (5 bases). V dropped 4 bases and J dropped 1 base, with 13 bases sitting between them. From germline, CDR1 is GTSNPN and CDR2 SVGIG (reference sequence). The CDR3 has 14 amino acids. This CDR3 is CAWNMGVANTEAFF. In DNA, the CDR3 is TGTGCCTGGAATATGGGGGTTGCGAACACTGAAGCTTTCTTT.

In its sample, this clonotype was seen a few times. The chain has TRBV7-9 and TRBJ1-1; D call uncertain. Germline V lookup: CDR1 SEHNR, CDR2 FQNEAQ (reference sequence). The CDR3 consists of 16 residues. The V end was cut by 0 bases, the J end by 6 bases, with 17 bases between. The CDR3 is CASSLAGSIREAEAFF. The CDR3, as DNA: TGTGCCAGCAGCTTAGCGGGGAGCATTCGAGAGGCTGAAGCTTTCTTT.

This clonotype has just a few counts. This chain uses TRBV11-2 with TRBJ2-7; 8 nucleotides line up with TRBD2. Per the germline V gene, CDR1 is SGHAT and CDR2 is FQNNGV. The ends lost 5 bases at V and 4 bases at J; junction bases unmatched: 10. There are 15 residues in the CDR3. The CDR3 is CASSRGTSSSYEQYF. CDR3 DNA sequence: TGTGCCAGCAGCAGAGGGACTAGTTCCTCATACGAGCAGTACTTC. The full variable domain, with the rest looked up from reference TRBV11-2 and TRBJ2-7, is EAGVAQSPRYKIIEKRQSVAFWCNPISGHATLYWYQQILGQGPKLLIQFQNNGVVDDSQLPKDRFSAERLKGVDSTLKIQPAKLEDSAVYLCASSRGTSSSYEQYFGPGTRLTVT.

Comments on this clonotype: Possible read error: a much larger clone is one base away. Given the absence of the conserved phenylalanine or tryptophan at the CDR3 end, a read error is likely. The chain combines TRBV12-3 or TRBV12-4 with TRBJ1-1; 10 bases line up with TRBD1. The V and J ends lost 8 bases and 4 bases, in that order; junction bases with no gene match: 7. The length of the CDR3 is 14 residues. The CDR3 here is CASGERTGGTEAFS. The CDR3 DNA reads TGTGCCAGCGGCGAAAGGACAGGGGGCACTGAAGCTTTCTCT.

The rearrangement joins TRBV29-1 to TRBJ2-7, with 7 positions matching TRBD1. Germline V gene sequence: CDR1 SQVTM, CDR2 ANQGSEA. The CDR3 covers 13 residues. Unmatched junction bases numbered 8, after V lost 7 bases and J lost 2 bases. The CDR3 DNA sequence: TGCAGCGCTAAGGGACAGCCGACCTACGAGCAGTACTTC. Protein product: CSAKGQPTYEQYF.

V usage is TRBV20-1 and J usage is TRBJ1-3; D is possibly TRBD1 (6 bases). The CDR3 sequence is 14 residues long. Germline V gene sequence: CDR1 DFQATT, CDR2 SNEGSKA (reference sequence). The V and J ends lost 6 bases and 0 bases respectively, with 12 bases between them. Written as DNA, the CDR3 is TGCAGTGCCTGGGACACCCTCTCTGGAAACACCATATATTTT. It specifies CSAWDTLSGNTIYF.